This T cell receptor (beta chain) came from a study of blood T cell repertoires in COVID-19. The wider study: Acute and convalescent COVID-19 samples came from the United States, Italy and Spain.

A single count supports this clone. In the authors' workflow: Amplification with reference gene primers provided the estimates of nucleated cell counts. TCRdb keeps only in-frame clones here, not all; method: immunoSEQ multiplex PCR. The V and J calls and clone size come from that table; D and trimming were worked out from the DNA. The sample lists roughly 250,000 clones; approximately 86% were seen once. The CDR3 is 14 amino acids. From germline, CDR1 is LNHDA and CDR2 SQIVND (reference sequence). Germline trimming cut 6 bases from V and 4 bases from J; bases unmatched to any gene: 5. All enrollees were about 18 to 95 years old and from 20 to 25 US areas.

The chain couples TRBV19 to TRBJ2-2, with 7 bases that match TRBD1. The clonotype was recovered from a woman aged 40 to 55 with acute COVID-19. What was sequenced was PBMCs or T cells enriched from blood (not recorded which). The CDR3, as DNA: TGTGCCAGTAGGGCAGGGGGTAGCACCGGGGAGCTGTTTTTT. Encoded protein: CASRAGGSTGELFF.